Below, one T cell receptor beta chain is given with its context. This specimen comes from a study of Ad26.COV2.S vaccination and SARS-CoV-2 variants. Study as a whole: A participant enrolled in the COV1001 Ad26.COV2.S trial arm provided the sample. Ad26.COV2.S, an intramuscular injection, was given once or twice 56 days apart.

Specified treatment: about 20 received Ad26.COV2.S at low or high dose, single or two shots; about five received placebo; per-sample allocation not given. Material that was analyzed had been drawn on day 63 after the first vaccine or placebo injection. Profiling relied on immunoSEQ multiplex PCR, and the TCRdb table lists in-frame clones only, not all of them. The sample consists of approximately 410,000 clones, roughly 90% of them appearing once. V lost 3 bases, J lost 6 bases, and 1 base stayed unmatched. CDR1 and CDR2 from the germline V gene are SGDLS and YYNGEE. This CDR3 is 13 amino acids long.

The receptor was derived from a person aged 18 to 59 who received the Ad26.COV2.S COVID-19 vaccine or a placebo. The starting material was peripheral blood, obtained in a trial of Ad26.COV2.S vaccine versus placebo. This rearrangement joins TRBV9 to TRBJ2-3; the match to TRBD1 covers 10 bases. CDR3 loop: CASSAGQGDTQYF. Here the CDR3 DNA reads TGTGCCAGCAGCGCGGGACAGGGGGATACGCAGTATTTT.